Listed below are T cell receptor beta chains from one sample, sequenced in a study of CD8 T cells in Susac syndrome. In TCRdb, the immunoSEQ multiplex PCR reads were re-called with MiXCR into one record per CDR3 protein. Among about 210,000 distinct CDR3 sequences listed, over 85% were seen once. Sequencing used CD4+ T cells from PBMCs. These receptors all stem from a human donor in good health. CDR3s leave out the opening cysteine and the closing phenylalanine or tryptophan. Each record gives: V gene, J gene, CDR3 protein.

V: TRBV19
J: TRBJ1-6
CDR3: ASNDRESPLH

V: TRBV28
J: TRBJ1-2
CDR3: ASSWGLNYGYT

V: TRBV25-1
J: TRBJ2-5
CDR3: ASSPEGGQGQETQY

V: TRBV7-9
J: TRBJ2-6
CDR3: ASSLAAVSGANVLT

V: TRBV7-9
J: TRBJ2-7
CDR3: ASTRGTDEQY

V: TRBV7-2
J: TRBJ2-5
CDR3: ASSSWTAYQETQY

V: TRBV6-2/TRBV6-3
J: TRBJ2-7
CDR3: ASSYSDEQY

V: TRBV5-4
J: TRBJ1-2
CDR3: ASSLARSVRSGYT

V: TRBV25-1
J: TRBJ2-5
CDR3: ASSQTGGVGRETQY

V: TRBV7-9
J: TRBJ1-6
CDR3: ASSPDRVLGNSPLH

V: TRBV27
J: TRBJ2-6
CDR3: ASSGSAGANVLT

V: TRBV2
J: TRBJ2-1
CDR3: ASIHETPSSYNEQF

V: TRBV4-2
J: TRBJ2-3
CDR3: ASSQDGGGLASGRADTQY

V: TRBV7-3
J: TRBJ2-1
CDR3: ASSLTQDRVWF

V: TRBV27
J: TRBJ1-1
CDR3: ASRRGMPNTEAF

V: TRBV30
J: TRBJ2-6
CDR3: AWGQGPPSGANVLT

V: TRBV3-1
J: TRBJ2-2
CDR3: ASKTGGELF

V: TRBV5-1
J: TRBJ2-7
CDR3: ASSLAPGQDSYEQY

V: TRBV4-2
J: TRBJ2-1
CDR3: ASSQDRGLNNEQF

V: TRBV7-9
J: TRBJ2-2
CDR3: ASTGFGVEAGELF

V: TRBV29-1
J: TRBJ2-2
CDR3: SASGGNTGELF